The 5 T cell receptor beta chains reported below all come from one sample, sequenced in a study of CD8 T cells in Susac syndrome. With random hexamers, roughly 0.45 to 1 ug RNA was reverse transcribed. Via MiXCR, TCRdb re-called the immunoSEQ multiplex PCR reads, giving one row per CDR3 protein. Among over 100,000 distinct CDR3 sequences listed, less than 97% were seen once. Sequencing used CD4+ T cells from PBMCs. Receptor source: a human donor in good health.

The chain employs TRBV4-3 and TRBJ2-4, with 9 bases identical to TRBD1. The trim removed 4 bases at V and 5 bases at J, leaving 6 bases unmatched. Germline assignment: CDR1 LGHNA and CDR2 YSLEER. This CDR3 contains 15 residues. CDR3 sequence reads: CASSPWDREENIQYF. CDR3 in DNA: TGCGCCAGCAGCCCATGGGACAGGGAGGAAAACATTCAGTACTTC.

The V call is TRBV6-2 or TRBV6-3, the J call TRBJ1-2, with a possible D match to TRBD1 (5 bases). Germline values: CDR1 MNHEY, CDR2 SVGEGT. V lost 4 bases to trimming and J lost 1 base, with 13 bases between them. The CDR3 is made up of 15 amino acids. The CDR3 is CASSSAGTGNYGYTF. DNA for the CDR3: TGTGCCAGCAGTTCCGCCGGGACGGGTAACTATGGCTACACCTTC.

The V and J genes are TRBV28 and TRBJ1-2; D call uncertain. V was trimmed by 1 base and J by 8 bases, leaving 8 bases between them. In germline, CDR1 is MDHEN, CDR2 SYDVKM. The CDR3 is made up of 12 amino acids. CDR3 bases: TGTGCCAGCAGTTTATCTCCGCTCGGCTACACCTTC. Translating it yields CASSLSPLGYTF.

This clonotype has a single count. The rearrangement uses TRBV23-1 and TRBJ1-2; D is undetermined. TRBV23-1 is treated as an ORF (open reading frame) with a function not yet certain. The V end lost 3 bases, the J end lost 9 bases, and 20 bases lay between the germline ends. CDR3 length: 15 residues. The CDR3: CASSHEGLFRGSYTF. As DNA, the CDR3 is TGCGCCAGCAGTCATGAAGGACTTTTCCGCGGGAGCTACACCTTC.

The chain uses TRBV2 and TRBJ2-7, with TRBD1 matching 8 bases. The germline CDR1 and CDR2 sequences are SNHLY and FYNNEI. The CDR3 is made up of 14 amino acids. V gave up 6 bases and J gave up 8 bases; unmatched junction bases: 12. The CDR3, as DNA: TGTGCCAGCAGGACCGACGGACAGGGAATGAAGCAGTACTTC. It yields the protein CASRTDGQGMKQYF.